This is a list of T cell receptor beta chains from one sample in a study of blood T cell repertoires in COVID-19. This table comes from immunoSEQ multiplex PCR, and its TCRdb copy is limited to in-frame clones, with some not included. The table has around 59,000 clones, 80% to 85% seen once. Sequencing was carried out using peripheral blood. These receptors all come from a woman older than 75 with active or convalescent COVID-19. Both conserved end residues are part of each CDR3. D genes are given only for firm matches. Clone size is shown for a subset of rows, as once, few, many or a class of expanded clone.

d_call clone_size j_call v_call cdr3_aa cdr3_nt
NA once TRBJ1-1 TRBV28 CASSLKGRWVAFF TGTGCCAGCAGTTTAAAGGGGCGATGGGTAGCTTTCTTT
TRBD2 NA TRBJ2-7 TRBV3-1/TRBV3-2 CASSRGRGAGARSYEQYF TGTGCCAGCAGTCGAGGGCGGGGAGCGGGGGCTCGCTCCTACGAGCAGTACTTC
TRBD1 NA TRBJ1-1 TRBV5-1 CASSLDLAGGITEAFF TGCGCCAGCAGCTTGGATCTGGCAGGGGGCATCACTGAAGCTTTCTTT
NA NA TRBJ2-7 TRBV28 CASTDKTAYYEQYF TGTGCCAGCACCGATAAGACAGCTTATTACGAGCAGTACTTC
NA NA TRBJ1-1 TRBV20-1 CSASGELMNTEAFF TGCAGTGCTAGTGGAGAACTCATGAACACTGAAGCTTTCTTT
TRBD1 NA TRBJ2-1 TRBV18 CASSTRGQNYNEQFF TGTGCCAGCTCAACCCGGGGACAGAACTACAATGAGCAGTTCTTC
NA NA TRBJ2-3 TRBV18 CASSPPQAGSGSTDTQYF TGTGCCAGCTCACCACCACAGGCCGGGAGTGGAAGCACAGATACGCAGTATTTT
TRBD1 NA TRBJ2-7 TRBV9 CASSGGDRGYEQYF TGTGCCAGCAGCGGAGGGGACAGGGGCTACGAGCAGTACTTC
NA few TRBJ1-2 TRBV5-1 CASSPRDGVGYGYTF TGCGCCAGCAGCCCTCGGGATGGGGTAGGCTATGGCTACACCTTC
NA NA TRBJ1-4 TRBV10-2 CASSDQDTYNEKLFF TGCGCCAGCAGTGATCAGGACACTTATAATGAAAAACTGTTTTTT
NA NA TRBJ1-2 TRBV5-1 CASNHFGGGSLTGPGGYTF TGCGCCAGCAACCATTTTGGCGGGGGCTCGCTCACTGGCCCGGGGGGCTACACCTTC
TRBD1 few TRBJ1-1 TRBV6-2/TRBV6-3 CASSDDYGTGGNTEAFF TGTGCCAGCAGTGACGACTATGGGACAGGGGGAAACACTGAAGCTTTCTTT
NA NA TRBJ2-1 TRBV7-2 CASSPDRSSYNEQFF TGTGCCAGCAGCCCAGACAGAAGCTCCTACAATGAGCAGTTCTTC
NA NA TRBJ1-3 TRBV11-2 CASSSGVALSGNTIYF TGTGCCAGCAGCTCGGGAGTAGCTCTCTCTGGAAACACCATATATTTT
TRBD1 NA TRBJ1-4 TRBV9 CASSRWPGQENEKLFF TGTGCCAGCAGCAGATGGCCGGGACAGGAAAATGAAAAACTGTTTTTT
NA few TRBJ1-2 TRBV7-2 CASSSARETNYGYTF TGTGCCAGCAGCTCAGCACGGGAAACTAACTATGGCTACACCTTC
NA NA TRBJ1-1 TRBV14 CASSRTLRDGAANTEAFF TGTGCCAGCAGCCGAACCCTACGGGATGGAGCCGCGAACACTGAAGCTTTCTTT
TRBD2 once TRBJ2-3 TRBV5-4 CASSFGPSGGSSTDTQYF TGTGCCAGCAGCTTTGGTCCTAGCGGGGGATCTAGCACAGATACGCAGTATTTT
TRBD1 NA TRBJ1-1 TRBV18 CASSPRLGRGINIEAFF TGTGCCAGCTCACCACGTTTGGGCAGGGGGATAAATATTGAAGCTTTCTTT
NA NA TRBJ1-1 TRBV6-2/TRBV6-3 CASSYRSNTEAFF TGTGCCAGCAGTTATCGGTCGAACACTGAAGCTTTCTTT
TRBD1 NA TRBJ2-7 TRBV2 CASSGTGDEQYF TGTGCCAGCAGCGGGACAGGGGACGAGCAGTACTTC
NA NA TRBJ1-1 TRBV6-5 CASSYSADFSEAFF TGTGCCAGCAGTTACTCTGCAGACTTTTCTGAAGCTTTCTTT
NA once TRBJ1-2 TRBV7-2 CASSSSGGAGGYTF TGTGCCAGCAGCTCCAGCGGGGGGGCTGGTGGCTACACCTTC
NA few TRBJ1-2 TRBV4-1 CASSNSIRVKVNYGYTF TGCGCCAGCAGCAACTCTATCAGGGTTAAAGTCAACTATGGCTACACCTTC
NA NA TRBJ2-2 TRBV10-3 CAISERVGDTGELFF TGTGCCATCAGTGAGAGGGTCGGGGACACCGGGGAGCTGTTTTTT
NA NA TRBJ2-4 TRBV19 CASSISWASTNIQYF TGTGCCAGTAGTATAAGTTGGGCTAGCACTAACATTCAGTACTTC
NA NA TRBJ2-7 TRBV15 CATSREESQGYEQYF TGTGCCACCAGCAGAGAAGAATCCCAGGGCTACGAGCAGTACTTC
NA NA TRBJ2-7 TRBV3-1/TRBV3-2 CASSQDPRAGLEQYF TGTGCCAGCAGCCAAGACCCCCGGGCAGGGCTCGAGCAGTACTTC
NA few TRBJ2-2 TRBV4-3 CASSQDTSGAGELFF TGCGCCAGCAGCCAGGACACCTCTGGGGCCGGGGAGCTGTTTTTT
TRBD1 NA TRBJ2-7 TRBV18 CASSPQGAYEQYF TGTGCCAGCTCACCCCAGGGGGCCTACGAGCAGTACTTC
TRBD1 NA TRBJ2-7 TRBV5-1 CASSLMGQGSTYEQYF TGCGCCAGCAGCTTGATGGGACAGGGGAGCACCTACGAGCAGTACTTC
NA NA TRBJ1-1 TRBV6-5 CASSFGANTEAFF TGTGCCAGCAGTTTTGGGGCCAACACTGAAGCTTTCTTT
NA NA TRBJ1-5 TRBV28 CASSLVRGARGSLSNQPQHF TGTGCCAGCAGTTTGGTACGGGGGGCGAGGGGCTCTCTTAGCAATCAGCCCCAGCATTTT
TRBD1 few TRBJ2-1 TRBV7-3 CASSLSGQGYNEQFF TGTGCCAGCAGCTTAAGCGGACAGGGGTACAATGAGCAGTTCTTC
NA NA TRBJ1-2 TRBV2 CASRPEDYGYTF TGTGCCAGCAGACCCGAGGACTATGGCTACACCTTC
TRBD2 NA TRBJ2-3 TRBV7-2 CASSARLAGSTDTQYF TGTGCCAGCAGCGCACGACTAGCGGGGAGCACAGATACGCAGTATTTT
TRBD1 NA TRBJ2-6 TRBV2 CARDTTRQGASGANVLTF TGTGCCAGAGACACAACACGACAGGGGGCGAGTGGGGCCAACGTCCTGACTTTC
TRBD2 NA TRBJ2-5 TRBV7-7 CASSRKIGTIQETQYF TGTGCTAGCAGCCGAAAGATCGGGACTATCCAAGAGACCCAGTACTTC
TRBD1 NA TRBJ1-3 TRBV19 CASSTPGQGTGNTIYF TGTGCCAGTAGTACTCCGGGACAGGGTACTGGAAACACCATATATTTT
NA NA TRBJ1-3 TRBV7-3 CASSLDFGNTIYF TGTGCCAGCAGCTTAGACTTTGGAAACACCATATATTTT
TRBD1 few TRBJ1-4 TRBV28 CASSTGQSNEKLFF TGTGCCAGCAGTACGGGACAGAGTAATGAAAAACTGTTTTTT
NA NA TRBJ1-3 TRBV11-2 CASSSFRGKSGNTIYF TGTGCCAGCAGTAGTTTTAGGGGGAAGTCTGGAAACACCATATATTTT
TRBD1 few TRBJ1-1 TRBV5-6 CASSLFQGDGTEAFF TGTGCCAGCAGCTTGTTCCAGGGGGATGGCACTGAAGCTTTCTTT
NA NA TRBJ2-7 TRBV19 CASSIYEGPYEQYF TGTGCCAGTAGTATCTACGAGGGTCCCTACGAGCAGTACTTC
TRBD1 NA TRBJ1-2 TRBV7-2 CASSLGQGASMDYGYTF TGTGCCAGCAGCTTAGGGCAGGGGGCTAGTATGGACTATGGCTACACCTTC
TRBD1 NA TRBJ1-6 TRBV10-3 CAISATPGQENLHF TGTGCCATCAGCGCTACACCGGGACAGGAGAATCTCCACTTT